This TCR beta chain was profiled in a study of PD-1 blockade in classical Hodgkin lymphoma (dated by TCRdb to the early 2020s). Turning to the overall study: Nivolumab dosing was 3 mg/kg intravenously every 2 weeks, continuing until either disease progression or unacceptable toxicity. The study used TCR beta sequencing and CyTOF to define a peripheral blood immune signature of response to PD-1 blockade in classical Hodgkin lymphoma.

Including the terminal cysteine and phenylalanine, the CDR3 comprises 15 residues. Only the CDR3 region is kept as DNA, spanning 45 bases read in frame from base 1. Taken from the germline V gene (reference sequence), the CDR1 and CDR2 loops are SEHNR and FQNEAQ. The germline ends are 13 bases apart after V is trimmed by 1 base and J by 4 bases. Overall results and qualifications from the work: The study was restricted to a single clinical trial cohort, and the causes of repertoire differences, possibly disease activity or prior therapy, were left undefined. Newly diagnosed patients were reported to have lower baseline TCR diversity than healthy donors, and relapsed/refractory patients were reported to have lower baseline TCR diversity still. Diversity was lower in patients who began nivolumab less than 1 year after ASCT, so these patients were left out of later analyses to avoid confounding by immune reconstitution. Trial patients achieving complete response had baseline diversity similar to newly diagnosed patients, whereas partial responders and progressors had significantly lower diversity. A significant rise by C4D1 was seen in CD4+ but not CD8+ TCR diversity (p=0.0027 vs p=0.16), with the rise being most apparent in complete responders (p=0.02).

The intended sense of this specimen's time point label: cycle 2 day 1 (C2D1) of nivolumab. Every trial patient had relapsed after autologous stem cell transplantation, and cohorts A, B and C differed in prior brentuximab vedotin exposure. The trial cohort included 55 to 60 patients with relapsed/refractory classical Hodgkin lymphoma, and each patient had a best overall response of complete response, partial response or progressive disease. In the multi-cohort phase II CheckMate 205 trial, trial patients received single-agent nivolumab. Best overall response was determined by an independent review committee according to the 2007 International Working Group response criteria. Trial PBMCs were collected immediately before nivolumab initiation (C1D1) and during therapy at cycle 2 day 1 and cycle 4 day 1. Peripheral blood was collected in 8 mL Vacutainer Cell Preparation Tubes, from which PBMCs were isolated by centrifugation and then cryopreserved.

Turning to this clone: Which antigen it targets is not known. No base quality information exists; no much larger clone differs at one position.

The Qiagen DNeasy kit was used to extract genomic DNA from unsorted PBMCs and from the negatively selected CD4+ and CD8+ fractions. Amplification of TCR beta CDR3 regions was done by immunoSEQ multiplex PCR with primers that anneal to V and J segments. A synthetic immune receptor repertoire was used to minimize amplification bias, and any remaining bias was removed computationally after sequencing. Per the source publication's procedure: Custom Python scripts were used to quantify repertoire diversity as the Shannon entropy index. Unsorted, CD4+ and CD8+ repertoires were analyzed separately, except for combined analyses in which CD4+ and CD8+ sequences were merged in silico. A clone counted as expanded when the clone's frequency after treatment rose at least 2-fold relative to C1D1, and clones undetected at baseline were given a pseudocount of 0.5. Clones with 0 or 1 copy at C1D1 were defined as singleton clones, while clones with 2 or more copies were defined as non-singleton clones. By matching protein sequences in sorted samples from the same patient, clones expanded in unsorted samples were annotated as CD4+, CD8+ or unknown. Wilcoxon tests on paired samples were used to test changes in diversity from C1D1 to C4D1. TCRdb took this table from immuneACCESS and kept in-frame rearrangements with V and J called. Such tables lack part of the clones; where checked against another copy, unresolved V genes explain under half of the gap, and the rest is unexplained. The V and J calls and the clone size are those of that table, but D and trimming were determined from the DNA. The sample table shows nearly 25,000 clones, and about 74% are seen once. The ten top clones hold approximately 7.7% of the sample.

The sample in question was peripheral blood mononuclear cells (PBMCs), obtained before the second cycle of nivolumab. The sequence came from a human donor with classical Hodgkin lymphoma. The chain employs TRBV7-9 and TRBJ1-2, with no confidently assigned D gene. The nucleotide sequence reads TGTGCCAGCAGCTTAGGGGTCGGCAGCTTCTATGGCTACACCTTC. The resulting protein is CASSLGVGSFYGYTF.